Listed below are T cell receptor beta chains from one sample, sequenced in a study of regulatory dendritic cells for organ transplantation. Using immunoSEQ multiplex PCR, the repertoire was profiled, and TCRdb retains in-frame clones only, with some absent. There are roughly 27,000 clones in the sample; more than 70% occur only once, and roughly 0.4% lies in the top ten. Sequencing was done on a sample of naive CD8+ T cells from blood. The receptors were gathered from a human donor in good health. Both conserved end residues are trimmed from each CDR3. D genes are given only for firm matches.

D: TRBD1
V: TRBV5-1
J: TRBJ1-1
CDR3: ASSLGDRGRFTEAF

D: TRBD1
V: TRBV7-7
J: TRBJ2-7
CDR3: ASSLGVGQGEEQY

D: .
V: TRBV5-6
J: TRBJ1-6
CDR3: ASSLDSRGGPPLH

D: .
V: TRBV27
J: TRBJ2-3
CDR3: ASSPVFTSTDTQY

D: TRBD2
V: TRBV7-9
J: TRBJ2-3
CDR3: ASTGGAADTQY

D: .
V: TRBV7-9
J: TRBJ2-2
CDR3: ASSPGPLKELF

D: .
V: TRBV5-6
J: TRBJ2-5
CDR3: ASSRGVKTQY

D: TRBD1
V: TRBV19
J: TRBJ1-1
CDR3: ASIQGFTEAF

D: .
V: TRBV6-1
J: TRBJ1-1
CDR3: ASSPRENTEAF

D: .
V: TRBV15
J: TRBJ1-5
CDR3: ATSRDQGQGGSIDQPQH

D: .
V: TRBV19
J: TRBJ2-1
CDR3: ASSTFNEQF

D: .
V: TRBV4-1
J: TRBJ2-7
CDR3: ASSLTRTYEQY

D: .
V: TRBV4-1
J: TRBJ2-1
CDR3: ASSRANEQF

D: .
V: TRBV2
J: TRBJ2-7
CDR3: ASSDIYEQY

D: .
V: TRBV5-6
J: TRBJ1-2
CDR3: ASSLAADSGYT

D: TRBD1
V: TRBV5-1
J: TRBJ1-2
CDR3: AIYDRGAGYT

D: .
V: TRBV12-5
J: TRBJ2-5
CDR3: ASGLEGGFGGKQSQETQY

D: .
V: TRBV27
J: TRBJ1-1
CDR3: ASSFPQANPMNTEAF

D: TRBD2
V: TRBV2
J: TRBJ2-5
CDR3: ASKGTIIRARETQY

D: .
V: TRBV5-1
J: TRBJ1-4
CDR3: ASSWTRNEKLF

D: .
V: TRBV11-3
J: TRBJ1-2
CDR3: ASSSKYRDYGYT

D: .
V: TRBV7-7
J: TRBJ2-7
CDR3: ASSLEPGYEQY

D: TRBD1
V: TRBV2
J: TRBJ1-1
CDR3: ASLDRVFTEAF

D: TRBD1
V: TRBV19
J: TRBJ2-7
CDR3: ASGTGREQY

D: .
V: TRBV11-3
J: TRBJ2-7
CDR3: ASSRGTDEQY

D: .
V: TRBV5-8
J: TRBJ1-6
CDR3: ASSLTSNSPLH

D: TRBD1
V: TRBV2
J: TRBJ1-2
CDR3: AGVAGQKGYT

D: .
V: TRBV19
J: TRBJ2-3
CDR3: ASAPGHGTDTQY

D: .
V: TRBV6-5
J: TRBJ2-1
CDR3: ASSYSRGRGDNEQF

D: .
V: TRBV19
J: TRBJ2-2
CDR3: ASRAAATGELF

D: .
V: TRBV7-9
J: TRBJ2-7
CDR3: ASSLTGKPLSEQY

D: TRBD1
V: TRBV7-6
J: TRBJ2-7
CDR3: ASRPNRGQGEQY

D: TRBD1
V: TRBV27
J: TRBJ2-1
CDR3: ASTLFPGQGNEQF

D: TRBD1
V: TRBV7-9
J: TRBJ1-2
CDR3: ASSSRDRRYYGYT

D: TRBD1
V: TRBV7-9
J: TRBJ1-1
CDR3: ASSSGQGYTEAF

D: TRBD1
V: TRBV5-1
J: TRBJ2-7
CDR3: ASSSPGQTYEQY

D: TRBD1
V: TRBV9
J: TRBJ2-2
CDR3: ASSVGQGANGELF

D: TRBD1
V: TRBV11-3
J: TRBJ2-1
CDR3: ASSSRTGGNEQF

D: TRBD2
V: TRBV5-5
J: TRBJ2-5
CDR3: ASSPGSGGQETQY

D: .
V: TRBV19
J: TRBJ2-7
CDR3: ASSPPTRFGPYEQY

D: TRBD1
V: TRBV5-1
J: TRBJ1-1
CDR3: ASSKQGALDTEAF

D: .
V: TRBV6-1
J: TRBJ1-2
CDR3: ASSDRLYGYT

D: .
V: TRBV2
J: TRBJ1-5
CDR3: ASSHTIDSTGPQH

D: .
V: TRBV5-8
J: TRBJ1-1
CDR3: ASSPRGTEAF

D: TRBD1
V: TRBV6-5
J: TRBJ2-1
CDR3: ASSYLPGQGMGEQF

D: TRBD2
V: TRBV5-6
J: TRBJ2-3
CDR3: ASSPTSGGWADTQY

D: .
V: TRBV11-1
J: TRBJ2-3
CDR3: ASSLAAGIAPRTQY

D: .
V: TRBV5-8
J: TRBJ1-1
CDR3: ASSLYPGGNTEAF

D: TRBD1
V: TRBV6-5
J: TRBJ1-2
CDR3: ASSYRGGKRYYGYT